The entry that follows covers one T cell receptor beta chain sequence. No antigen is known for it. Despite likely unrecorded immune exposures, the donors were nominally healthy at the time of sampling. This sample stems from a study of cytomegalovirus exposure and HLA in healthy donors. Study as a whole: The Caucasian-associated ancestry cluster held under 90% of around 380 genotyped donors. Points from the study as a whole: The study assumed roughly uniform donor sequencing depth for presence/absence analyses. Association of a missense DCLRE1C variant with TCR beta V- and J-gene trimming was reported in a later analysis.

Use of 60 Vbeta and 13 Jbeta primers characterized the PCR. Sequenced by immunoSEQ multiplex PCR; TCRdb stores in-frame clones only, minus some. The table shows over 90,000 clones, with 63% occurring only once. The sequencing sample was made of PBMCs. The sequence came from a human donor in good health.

CDR3 in DNA: TGCGCCAGCAGCTTGGCTAGCGGGCCCTCCGGGGAGCTGTTTTTT. Its protein is CASSLASGPSGELFF. The V gene is TRBV5-1, the J gene TRBJ2-2, with 8 bases identical to TRBD2. With V trimmed by 0 bases and J by 6 bases, 4 bases remained unmatched. CDR1 is SGHRS and CDR2 is YFSETQ in the germline V gene. This CDR3 contains 15 residues.